Listed below are T cell receptor beta chains from one sample, sequenced in a study of post-analysis software for immune sequencing data. Using its own MiXCR run on the PCR reads, TCRdb lists one record per CDR3 protein. The table has 800,000 to 950,000 distinct CDR3 sequences, approximately 50% seen once. Sequenced material: blood. Receptors originate from a girl aged 5 to 17 with multiple sclerosis. Both conserved end residues are part of each CDR3. Fields, in order: V gene, J gene, CDR3 protein.

TRBV29-1	TRBJ2-5	CSVEDPVGETQYF
TRBV5-1	TRBJ2-1	CASSMTSFNEQFF
TRBV18	TRBJ1-4	CASSPLRSNEKLFF
TRBV7-9	TRBJ1-1	CASSLGVPNTEAFF
TRBV5-1	TRBJ2-7	CASSLVGDREREQYF
TRBV19	TRBJ1-4	CASSDAGTVFEKLFF
TRBV20-1	TRBJ1-2	CSARDDLPSNGYTF
TRBV7-9	TRBJ2-5	CASSLDHLQETQYF
TRBV7-3	TRBJ1-2	CASSKTAVYGYTF
TRBV5-1	TRBJ1-6	CASKDRGDSPLHF
TRBV9	TRBJ2-1	CASNMDRVDNEQFF
TRBV2	TRBJ2-7	CASRKGQQAYEQYF
TRBV27	TRBJ2-7	CAIRDRSFEQYF
TRBV5-1	TRBJ2-3	CASSSTGGMDTQYF
TRBV29-1	TRBJ2-7	CSVVVGGSYEQYF
TRBV11-2	TRBJ2-3	CASSSTSGGAHTQYF
TRBV4-1	TRBJ1-1	CASSQESRQARDTEAFF
TRBV7-9	TRBJ2-1	CASSSIDWGHRRRSEQFF
TRBV7-2	TRBJ1-2	CASSFGQAMGYTF
TRBV7-9	TRBJ2-6	CASSTPGQRFGANVLTF
TRBV9	TRBJ1-1	CASSPFPMTGASMNTEAFF
TRBV29-1	TRBJ2-7	CSAGTDSYEQYF
TRBV20-1	TRBJ1-2	CSAGDRGRVTYTF
TRBV4-1	TRBJ1-5	CASSQGQGVLNQPQHF
TRBV4-1	TRBJ1-5	CASRAVYSPIGQPQHF
TRBV7-8	TRBJ2-1	CASRTPGIYNEQFF
TRBV5-1	TRBJ2-1	CASSLAAGRVGEQFF
TRBV6-1	TRBJ2-7	CASSDLGFTYEQYF
TRBV7-9	TRBJ2-7	CASSLLPGLAEQYF
TRBV5-4	TRBJ1-2	CASSIGRGGDYTF
TRBV29-1	TRBJ2-5	CSVVGGLALSGETQYF
TRBV5-1	TRBJ2-3	CASSRRLAETSSTDTQYF
TRBV20-1	TRBJ2-7	CSARSWDFYEQYF
TRBV12-3/TRBV12-4	-	CASSRGTVPNEQYF
TRBV6-6	TRBJ1-1	CASRPPGQGPTEAFF
TRBV7-2	TRBJ2-1	CARVHGSGIYNEQFF
TRBV18	TRBJ1-5	CASSQGQGRDQPQHF
TRBV5-5	TRBJ1-2	CASSPRTANYGYTF
TRBV20-1	TRBJ2-1	CSALPGQGRYNEQFF
TRBV9	TRBJ2-7	CASSAGTGVYEQYF
TRBV10-3	TRBJ2-3	CAISRLAGGTSTDTQYF
TRBV9	TRBJ2-1	CTSSVDLPSGSEQFF
TRBV5-1	TRBJ1-5	CASSLQGGQPQHF
TRBV3-1	TRBJ1-2	CASSRVGTVYGYTF
TRBV20-1	TRBJ2-7	CSARDLGGGEQYF
TRBV25-1	TRBJ2-1	CASSLAGVGASYNEQFF
TRBV12-3/TRBV12-4	TRBJ2-1	CASSKDRVNEQFF
TRBV30	TRBJ2-1	CAWRSKRQFF
TRBV14	-	CASSQMLGINEQYF
TRBV5-1	TRBJ2-6	CASSLRGQGGGANVLTF
TRBV7-2	TRBJ2-7	CASRGTVDKYF
TRBV20-1	TRBJ2-3	CSAPRAGDPDTQYF
TRBV20-1	-	CSALGEGGRPGEQYF
TRBV6-2/TRBV6-3	TRBJ2-3	CASSASDTQYF
TRBV5-1	-	CASSPHSIYEQYF
TRBV29-1	TRBJ2-1	CSVSRLAGGYNEQFF
TRBV12-5	TRBJ2-3	CASGFLGLAGSITDTQYF
TRBV7-3	TRBJ2-7	CASSLDVSYEQYF